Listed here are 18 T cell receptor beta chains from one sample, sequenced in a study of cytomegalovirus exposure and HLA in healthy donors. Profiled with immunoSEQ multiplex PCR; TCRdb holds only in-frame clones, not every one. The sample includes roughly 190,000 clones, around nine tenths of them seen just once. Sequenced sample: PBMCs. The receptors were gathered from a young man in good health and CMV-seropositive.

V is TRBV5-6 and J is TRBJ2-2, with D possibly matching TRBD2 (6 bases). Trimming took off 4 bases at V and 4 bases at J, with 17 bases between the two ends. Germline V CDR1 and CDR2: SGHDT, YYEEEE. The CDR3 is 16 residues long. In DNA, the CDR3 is TGTGCCAGCAGCGGGGGACGGAGGGACCCCACCGGGGAGCTGTTTTTT. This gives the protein CASSGGRRDPTGELFF.

Written as DNA, the CDR3 is TGTGCCATCAGTGGTCGACAGGGAGATTCACCCCTCCACTTT. It yields the protein CAISGRQGDSPLHF. The chain has TRBV10-3 and TRBJ1-6; 7 bases are shared with TRBD1. The CDR3 runs to 14 residues. Germline V gene data show CDR1 as ENHRY and CDR2 as SYGVKD. V was clipped by 4 bases and J by 8 bases; unmatched bases: 5.

The DNA for the CDR3 is TGTGCCAGCTCACTCCTTACAGGGGGCAAAAACATTCAGTACTTC. Its translation: CASSLLTGGKNIQYF. This chain uses TRBV18 with TRBJ2-4; 8 nucleotides line up with TRBD1. The V and J ends lost 4 bases and 3 bases, in that order; junction bases with no gene match: 5. Per germline, CDR1 KGHSH and CDR2 LQKENI. The CDR3 contains 15 residues.

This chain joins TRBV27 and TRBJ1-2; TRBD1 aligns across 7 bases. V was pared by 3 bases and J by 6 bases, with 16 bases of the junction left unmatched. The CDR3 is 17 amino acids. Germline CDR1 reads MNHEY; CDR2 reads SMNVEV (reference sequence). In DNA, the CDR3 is TGTGCCAGCAGTTTCCTTTGGACAGGCGCATATATGGATGGCTACACCTTC. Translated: CASSFLWTGAYMDGYTF.

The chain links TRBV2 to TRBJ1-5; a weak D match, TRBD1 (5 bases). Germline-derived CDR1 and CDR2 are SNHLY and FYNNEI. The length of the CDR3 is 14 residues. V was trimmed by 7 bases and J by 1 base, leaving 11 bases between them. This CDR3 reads CASTTKGSNQPQHF. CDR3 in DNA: TGTGCCAGCACGACGAAGGGGAGCAATCAGCCCCAGCATTTT.

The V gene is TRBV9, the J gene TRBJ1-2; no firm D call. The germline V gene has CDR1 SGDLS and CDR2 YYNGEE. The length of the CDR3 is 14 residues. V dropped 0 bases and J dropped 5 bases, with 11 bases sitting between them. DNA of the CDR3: TGTGCCAGCAGCGTAGCGGCGGAAACGTATGGCTACACCTTC. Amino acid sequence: CASSVAAETYGYTF.

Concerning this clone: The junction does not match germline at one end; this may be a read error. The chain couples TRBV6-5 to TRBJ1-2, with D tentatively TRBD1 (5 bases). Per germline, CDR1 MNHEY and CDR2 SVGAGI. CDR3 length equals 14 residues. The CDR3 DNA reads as TGTGCCAGCAGATACTACACAGGTTCCTATGGCTACACCTTC. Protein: CASRYYTGSYGYTF.

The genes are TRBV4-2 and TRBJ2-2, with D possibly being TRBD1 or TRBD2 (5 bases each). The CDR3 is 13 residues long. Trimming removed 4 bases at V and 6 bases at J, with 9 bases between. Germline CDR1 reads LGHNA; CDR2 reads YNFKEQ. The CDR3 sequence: CASSPGTAGELFF. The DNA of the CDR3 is TGTGCCAGCAGCCCTGGGACCGCCGGGGAGCTGTTTTTT.

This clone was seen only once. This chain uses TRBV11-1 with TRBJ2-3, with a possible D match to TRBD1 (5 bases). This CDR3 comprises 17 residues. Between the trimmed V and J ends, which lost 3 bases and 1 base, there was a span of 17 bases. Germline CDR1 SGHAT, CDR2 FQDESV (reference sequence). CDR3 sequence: CASSLQEMGHGTDTQYF. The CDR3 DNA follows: TGTGCCAGCAGCTTGCAGGAGATGGGGCACGGCACAGATACGCAGTATTTT.

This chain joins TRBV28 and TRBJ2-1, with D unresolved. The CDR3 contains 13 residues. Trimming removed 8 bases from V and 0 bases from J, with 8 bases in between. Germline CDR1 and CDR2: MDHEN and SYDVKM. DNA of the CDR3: TGTGCCAGCTTGGGCACCTCCTACAATGAGCAGTTCTTC. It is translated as CASLGTSYNEQFF.

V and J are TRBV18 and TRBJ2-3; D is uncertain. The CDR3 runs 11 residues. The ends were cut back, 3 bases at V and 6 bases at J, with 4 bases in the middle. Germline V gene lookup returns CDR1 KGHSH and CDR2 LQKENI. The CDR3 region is CASSPVDTQYF. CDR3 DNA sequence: TGTGCCAGCTCACCCGTCGATACGCAGTATTTT.

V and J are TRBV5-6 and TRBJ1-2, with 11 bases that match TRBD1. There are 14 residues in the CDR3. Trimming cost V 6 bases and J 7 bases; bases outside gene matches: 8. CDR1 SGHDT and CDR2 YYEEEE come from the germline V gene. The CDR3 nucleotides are TGTGCCAGCACCGTAGGACAGGGGGCCTTTGGCTACACCTTC. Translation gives CASTVGQGAFGYTF.

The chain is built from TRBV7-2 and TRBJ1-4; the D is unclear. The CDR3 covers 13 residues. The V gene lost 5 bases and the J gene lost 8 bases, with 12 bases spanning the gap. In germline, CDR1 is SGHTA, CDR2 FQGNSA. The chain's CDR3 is CASSPTTWEKLFF. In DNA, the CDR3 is TGTGCCAGCAGCCCAACAACGTGGGAAAAACTGTTTTTT.

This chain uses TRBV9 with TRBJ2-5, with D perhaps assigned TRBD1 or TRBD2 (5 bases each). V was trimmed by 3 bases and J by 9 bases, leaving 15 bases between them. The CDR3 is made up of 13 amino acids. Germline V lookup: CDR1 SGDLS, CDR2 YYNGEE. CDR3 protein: CASSAGTPPPQYF. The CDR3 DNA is TGTGCCAGCAGCGCCGGGACCCCGCCGCCCCAGTACTTC.

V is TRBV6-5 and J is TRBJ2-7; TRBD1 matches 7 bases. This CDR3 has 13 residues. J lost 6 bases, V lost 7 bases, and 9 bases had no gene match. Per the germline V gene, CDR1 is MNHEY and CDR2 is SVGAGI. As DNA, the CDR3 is TGTGCCAGCACCACCTTAGGGGGCGGCGAGCAGTACTTC. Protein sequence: CASTTLGGGEQYF.

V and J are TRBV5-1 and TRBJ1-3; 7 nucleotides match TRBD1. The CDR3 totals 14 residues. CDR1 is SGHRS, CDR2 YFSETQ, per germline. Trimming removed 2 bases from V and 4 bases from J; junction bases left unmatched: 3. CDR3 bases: TGCGCCAGCAGCTTCGACAGGGCGGGAAACACCATATATTTT. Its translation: CASSFDRAGNTIYF.

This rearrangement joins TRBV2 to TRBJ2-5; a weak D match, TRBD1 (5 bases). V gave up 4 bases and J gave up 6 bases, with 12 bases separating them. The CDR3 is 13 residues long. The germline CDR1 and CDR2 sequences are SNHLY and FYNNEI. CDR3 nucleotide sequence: TGTGCCAGCAGTGGGGGCTTAGATAAGACCCAGTACTTC. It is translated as CASSGGLDKTQYF.

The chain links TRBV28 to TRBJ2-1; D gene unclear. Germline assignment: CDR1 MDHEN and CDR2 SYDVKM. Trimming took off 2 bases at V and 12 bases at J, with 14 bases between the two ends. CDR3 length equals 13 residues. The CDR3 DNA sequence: TGTGCCAGCAGTTTAAACACTGGTCGGCGGCAGTTCTTC. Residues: CASSLNTGRRQFF.